The next 29 T cell receptor beta chains were all read from a single sample in a study of a mutant IDH1 vaccine in newly diagnosed glioma. Time point reported: week 11, during vaccination. Vaccination used 300 ug of mutant IDH1 20-mer peptide per dose, with topical imiquimod. Their target antigens are unknown. TCRdb's copy holds only in-frame clones and misses some; the assay was immunoSEQ multiplex PCR. The sample lists roughly 120,000 clones; around 80% were seen once. The sample consisted of PBMCs, taken from a glioma patient whose treatment included an IDH1 peptide vaccine. The source is a man aged 35 to 55 with glioma.

The CDR3: CASKQSGTAHYEQYF. CDR3 nucleotides: TGTGCCAGCAAACAATCCGGGACGGCGCACTACGAGCAGTACTTC. The chain links TRBV28 to TRBJ2-7; D assignment may be TRBD1 or TRBD2 (5 bases each). CDR1 is MDHEN, CDR2 SYDVKM, per germline. This CDR3 comprises 15 residues. V was trimmed by 7 bases and J by 3 bases, leaving 19 bases between them.

The V call is TRBV7-2, the J call TRBJ2-7; 12 bases line up with TRBD2. Germline loops: CDR1 SGHTA, CDR2 FQGNSA. V trimming: 4 bases; J trimming: 6 bases; junction bases outside the gene matches: 7. The CDR3 covers 15 residues. CDR3 in DNA: TGTGCCAGCAGCTCCCGACTAGCGGGGGCCTCCGAGCAGTACTTC. It codes for CASSSRLAGASEQYF.

The chain recombines TRBV19 with TRBJ2-6, with TRBD1 matching over 9 bases. CDR1 is LNHDA, CDR2 SQIVND, per germline (reference sequence). The CDR3 length is 15 residues. The V segment lost 4 bases and the J segment 5 bases; nucleotides outside the gene matches: 3. The CDR3 coding sequence is TGTGCCAGTAGTACCGGGACAGGGTGGGCCAACGTCCTGACTTTC. This gives the protein CASSTGTGWANVLTF. Together with reference TRBV19 and TRBJ2-6, the CDR3 gives the full variable domain: DGGITQSPKYLFRKEGQNVTLSCEQNLNHDAMYWYRQDPGQGLRLIYYSQIVNDFQKGDIAEGYSVSREKKESFPLTVTSAQKNPTAFYLCASSTGTGWANVLTFGAGSRLTVL.

The chain employs TRBV11-2 and TRBJ2-1; D remains unclear. The V gene lost 0 bases and the J gene lost 6 bases, with 6 bases spanning the gap. The germline V gene encodes CDR1 SGHAT and CDR2 FQNNGV. This CDR3 is built from 13 residues. CDR3 amino acids: CASSLDWANEQFF. The CDR3 region has the DNA TGTGCCAGCAGCTTAGATTGGGCCAATGAGCAGTTCTTC.

This CDR3 is CASSARGPAYEQYF. Here the CDR3 DNA reads TGTGCCAGCAGTGCCCGGGGCCCGGCCTACGAGCAGTACTTC. This sequence joins TRBV6-1 and TRBJ2-7, with D perhaps assigned TRBD1 or TRBD2 (5 bases each). Trimming shortened V by 4 bases and J by 2 bases, and 12 bases separated the two germline ends. The germline CDR1 and CDR2 sequences are MNHNS and SASEGT. This CDR3 region has 14 residues.

The J gene is TRBJ2-2, the V gene TRBV29-1; maybe TRBD1 (6 bases). The V gene's germline CDR1 is SQVTM and CDR2 ANQGSEA. V lost 7 bases, J lost 3 bases, and 12 bases lay in between. CDR3 length equals 13 residues. The CDR3 is CSGRDMDTGELFF. The CDR3 coding sequence is TGCAGCGGCCGGGACATGGACACCGGGGAGCTGTTTTTT.

The chain links TRBV28 to TRBJ2-7; 8 positions match TRBD1. The junction had 10 bases not matched to a gene; V was cut back by 4 bases and J by 11 bases. This CDR3 has 13 residues. CDR1 MDHEN and CDR2 SYDVKM come from the germline V gene. The CDR3 nucleotides read TGTGCCAGCAGTTATGACAGGGGATCCGTCGAGTACTTC. Its protein is CASSYDRGSVEYF. The variable domain in full, completed from reference TRBV28 and TRBJ2-7, reads DVKVTQSSRYLVKRTGEKVFLECVQDMDHENMFWYRQDPGLGLRLIYFSYDVKMKEKGDIPEGYSVSREKKERFSLILESASTNQTSMYLCASSYDRGSVEYFGPGTRLTVT.

The genes are TRBV18 and TRBJ1-5, with a possible D match to TRBD1 (6 bases). This CDR3 region has 16 residues. CDR1 and CDR2 from the germline V gene are KGHSH and LQKENI. Trimming took off 4 bases at V and 4 bases at J, with 17 bases between the two ends. The CDR3 DNA reads as TGTGCCAGCTCACTCTCGGCGCCGGACAGAAATCAGCCCCAGCATTTT. Amino acid sequence: CASSLSAPDRNQPQHF.

The rearrangement joins TRBV27 to TRBJ2-1, with D possibly called TRBD1 or TRBD2 (5 bases each). V lost 7 bases, J lost 4 bases, and 17 bases lay in between. Per the germline V gene, CDR1 is MNHEY and CDR2 is SMNVEV (reference sequence). The CDR3 totals 15 residues. CDR3 coding DNA: TGTGCCAGCACCATCAGAGGGGCAGCTTACAATGAGCAGTTCTTC. This gives the protein CASTIRGAAYNEQFF.

This sequence joins TRBV4-3 and TRBJ1-2; D is unresolved. The CDR3 totals 16 residues. CDR1 and CDR2 from the germline V gene are LGHNA and YSLEER. Trimming took off 2 bases at V and 5 bases at J, with 18 bases between the two ends. CDR3 region: CASSQSYPPIPYGYTF. For the CDR3, the DNA is TGCGCCAGCAGCCAATCGTATCCACCAATCCCATATGGCTACACCTTC.

The genes are TRBV4-1 and TRBJ2-3; the D gene is possibly TRBD2 (5 bases). CDR3 size: 18 residues. Deletions cut 2 bases from V and 2 bases from J, with 20 bases between. Germline CDR1 is MGHRA and CDR2 is YSYEKL. The CDR3 DNA follows: TGCGCCAGCAGCCAACGGAGAGGACTTCTGCAGTTCACAGATACGCAGTATTTT. Protein sequence: CASSQRRGLLQFTDTQYF.

This chain joins TRBV9 and TRBJ2-5; 10 positions match TRBD1. V lost 0 bases and J lost 7; bases outside the gene matches: 6. CDR1 is SGDLS and CDR2 is YYNGEE in the germline V gene. This CDR3 spans 15 amino acids. CDR3 protein: CASSVAGTGDRTQYF. The CDR3 DNA reads TGTGCCAGCAGCGTAGCTGGGACAGGGGACAGGACCCAGTACTTC.

V usage is TRBV11-2 and J usage is TRBJ1-1; D unclear. V gave up 5 bases and J gave up 0 bases, with 13 bases separating them. This CDR3 is built from 15 residues. The V gene's germline CDR1 is SGHAT and CDR2 FQNNGV. The CDR3 DNA reads as TGTGCCAGCAGCCAAGAGGAGCTGATGAACACTGAAGCTTTCTTT. Translation gives CASSQEELMNTEAFF.

V gene TRBV11-2 combines with J gene TRBJ2-6; no definite D call. This CDR3 comprises 14 residues. The germline V gene has CDR1 SGHAT and CDR2 FQNNGV. V gave up 6 bases and J gave up 3 bases, with 9 bases separating them. CDR3 residues: CASRVGNGANVLTF. The CDR3 coding sequence is TGTGCCAGCAGGGTAGGGAATGGGGCCAACGTCCTGACTTTC.

This chain links TRBV10-3 with TRBJ2-7; TRBD2 matches at 12 bases. The CDR3 loop spans 18 amino acids. CDR1 and CDR2 from the germline V gene are ENHRY and SYGVKD. Trimming took 3 bases from V and 4 from J; bases not matched to a gene: 13. The CDR3 region is CAISDITGLAGLTYEQYF. CDR3 nucleotide sequence: TGTGCCATCAGTGACATTACTGGACTAGCGGGGCTAACATACGAGCAGTACTTC.

The J gene is TRBJ2-5, the V gene TRBV10-3; TRBD1 is a possible D gene (5 bases). This CDR3 has 13 residues. The germline gives CDR1 ENHRY, CDR2 SYGVKD. V lost 4 bases and J 4 bases, leaving 10 bases between the germline ends. The CDR3 DNA follows: TGTGCCATCAGTGCAGGGCTCGGAGAGACCCAGTACTTC. It codes for CAISAGLGETQYF.

The chain carries TRBV21-1 and TRBJ2-7; the D segment call TRBD2 is taken from the table without a DNA check. TRBV21-1 is deemed a pseudogene. There are 19 residues in the CDR3. The CDR3 bases are TGTGCCAGCAGTAAAGTAAATAGCGGGATAGGGTTCTGGAACGACGAGCAGTACTTC. Encoded protein: CASSKVNSGIGFWNDEQYF.

This chain connects TRBV11-1 to TRBJ2-1; 7 nucleotides line up with TRBD2. The CDR3 is 15 residues long. Germline loops: CDR1 SGHAT, CDR2 FQDESV (reference sequence). The J segment lost 5 bases and the V segment lost 5 bases, leaving 9 bases of the junction unmatched. CDR3 in DNA: TGTGCCAGCAGCGGGGACCGGGACTACCACAATGAGCAGTTCTTC. It is translated as CASSGDRDYHNEQFF.

V and J are TRBV15 and TRBJ2-1; unclear D gene. Trimming took 0 bases from V and 0 from J, leaving 15 bases between them. This CDR3 has 18 amino acids. Germline lookup yields CDR1 LNHNV and CDR2 YYDKDF (reference sequence). The CDR3 region is CATSRDLWAASSYNEQFF. DNA of the CDR3: TGTGCCACCAGCAGAGATCTCTGGGCGGCCAGCTCCTACAATGAGCAGTTCTTC.

As to this clone: One end of the junction does not line up with germline, which may come from a read error. This chain connects TRBV19 to TRBJ2-5, with 10 bases matching TRBD1. Germline CDR1 LNHDA, CDR2 SQIVND (reference sequence). The CDR3 loop spans 15 amino acids. The CDR3 nucleotides read TGTGCCAGTAGTTCGGGACAGGGGTACCAAGAGATCCAGTACTTC. Amino acid sequence: CASSSGQGYQEIQYF. The whole variable domain, remainder taken from reference TRBV19 and TRBJ2-5, is DGGITQSPKYLFRKEGQNVTLSCEQNLNHDAMYWYRQDPGQGLRLIYYSQIVNDFQKGDIAEGYSVSREKKESFPLTVTSAQKNPTAFYLCASSSGQGYQEIQYFGPGTRLLVL.

This chain links TRBV6-4 with TRBJ2-2; D is unclear. The V end lost 6 bases, the J end lost 3 bases, and 11 bases lay between the germline ends. This CDR3 comprises 14 residues. CDR1 is MRHNA and CDR2 is SNTAGT in the germline V gene. CDR3 sequence reads: CASSPDADTGELFF. The CDR3, as DNA: TGTGCCAGCAGCCCGGACGCCGACACCGGGGAGCTGTTTTTT.

V usage is TRBV6-5 and J usage is TRBJ1-4, with unresolved D. The V end lost 9 bases, the J end lost 2 bases, and 13 bases lay between the germline ends. The CDR3 covers 14 residues. Germline-derived CDR1 and CDR2 are MNHEY and SVGAGI. The CDR3 region is CASHKGGTNEKLFF. The CDR3 coding sequence is TGTGCCAGTCATAAGGGTGGGACTAATGAAAAACTGTTTTTT.

This sequence joins TRBV6-5 and TRBJ2-2; D is uncertain. The CDR3 runs 13 residues. The germline CDR1 and CDR2 sequences are MNHEY and SVGAGI. V was pared by 0 bases and J by 6 bases, with 5 bases between. The CDR3 region is CASSYSSAGELFF. The CDR3 DNA reads as TGTGCCAGCAGTTACTCTTCCGCCGGGGAGCTGTTTTTT.

This rearrangement joins TRBV18 to TRBJ1-2; 11 positions match TRBD1. CDR3 size: 14 residues. With V trimmed by 8 bases and J by 2 bases, 4 bases remained unmatched. Germline V gene lookup returns CDR1 KGHSH and CDR2 LQKENI. The CDR3 DNA follows: TGTGCCAGCACAAGGGACAGGGGGAACTATGGCTACACCTTC. Protein sequence: CASTRDRGNYGYTF.

The chain is built from TRBV30 and TRBJ2-1, with 12 bases lining up with TRBD2. Per the germline V gene, CDR1 is GTSNPN and CDR2 is SVGIG (reference sequence). CDR3 length: 13 amino acids. With V trimmed by 6 bases and J by 9 bases, 6 bases remained unmatched. The CDR3 bases are TGTGCCTGTACTAGCGGGAGGCTCGGTGAGCAGTTCTTC. Protein sequence: CACTSGRLGEQFF.

V gene TRBV14 combines with J gene TRBJ2-1; possible D gene TRBD1, 6 bases. The CDR3 length is 15 residues. The germline V gene has CDR1 SGHDN and CDR2 FVKESK. V lost 5 bases, J lost 7 bases, and 18 bases lay in between. CDR3 DNA: TGTGCCAGCAGCTACGGGACAACCGGTGTGAATGAGCAGTTCTTC. This translates into CASSYGTTGVNEQFF.

The rearrangement joins TRBV4-2 to TRBJ2-5; 11 bases line up with TRBD2. Germline CDR1 and CDR2: LGHNA and YNFKEQ. The CDR3 runs 17 residues. V shed 0 bases and J 4 bases; nucleotides not matched to a gene: 7. Here the CDR3 DNA reads TGTGCCAGCAGCCAAGACCGGGGACTAGCGGAAAGAGAGACCCAGTACTTC. Protein product: CASSQDRGLAERETQYF.

V is TRBV9 and J is TRBJ2-3; the D gene is possibly TRBD2 (5 bases). This CDR3 is 16 amino acids long. The germline CDR1 and CDR2 sequences are SGDLS and YYNGEE. Trimming shortened V by 4 bases and J by 0 bases, and 15 bases separated the two germline ends. CDR3: CASSPSAGGSTDTQYF. The CDR3 DNA reads as TGTGCCAGCAGCCCGAGCGCTGGAGGTAGCACAGATACGCAGTATTTT.

The chain combines TRBV6-1 with TRBJ1-5; D is unresolved. The CDR3 is 15 residues long. Germline CDR1 and CDR2: MNHNS and SASEGT. V shed 2 bases and J shed 0 bases, with 8 bases lying between them. The DNA for the CDR3 is TGTGCCAGCAGTGAACTGGCAGCTAGCAATCAGCCCCAGCATTTT. The encoded protein is CASSELAASNQPQHF.